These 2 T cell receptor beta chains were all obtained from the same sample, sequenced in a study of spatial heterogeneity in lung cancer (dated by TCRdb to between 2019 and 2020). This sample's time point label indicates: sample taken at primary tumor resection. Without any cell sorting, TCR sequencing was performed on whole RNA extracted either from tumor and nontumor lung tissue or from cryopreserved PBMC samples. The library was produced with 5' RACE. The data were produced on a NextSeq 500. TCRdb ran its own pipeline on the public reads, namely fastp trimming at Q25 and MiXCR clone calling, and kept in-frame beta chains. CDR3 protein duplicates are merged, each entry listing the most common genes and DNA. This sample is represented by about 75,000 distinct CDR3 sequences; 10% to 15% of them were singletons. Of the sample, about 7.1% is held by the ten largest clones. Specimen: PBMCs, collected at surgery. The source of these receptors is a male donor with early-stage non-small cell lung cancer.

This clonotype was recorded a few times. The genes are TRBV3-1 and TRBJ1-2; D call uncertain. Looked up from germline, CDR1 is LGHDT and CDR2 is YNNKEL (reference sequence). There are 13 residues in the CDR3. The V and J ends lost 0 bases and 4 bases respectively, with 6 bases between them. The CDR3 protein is CASSQETVYGYTF. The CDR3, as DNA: TGTGCCAGCAGCCAAGAGACGGTCTATGGCTACACCTTC.

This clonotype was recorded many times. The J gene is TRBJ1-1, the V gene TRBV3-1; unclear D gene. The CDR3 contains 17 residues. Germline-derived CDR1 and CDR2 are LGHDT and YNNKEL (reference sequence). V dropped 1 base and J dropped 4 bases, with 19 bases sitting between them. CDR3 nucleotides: TGTGCCAGCAGCCAAGGTCAGAATTGGTTACAGCCCACTGAAGCTTTCTTT. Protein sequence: CASSQGQNWLQPTEAFF. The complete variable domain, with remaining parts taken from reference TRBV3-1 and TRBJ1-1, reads DTAVSQTPKYLVTQMGNDKSIKCEQNLGHDTMYWYKQDSKKFLKIMFSYNNKELIINETVPNRFSPKSPDKAHLNLHINSLELGDSAVYFCASSQGQNWLQPTEAFFGQGTRLTVV.